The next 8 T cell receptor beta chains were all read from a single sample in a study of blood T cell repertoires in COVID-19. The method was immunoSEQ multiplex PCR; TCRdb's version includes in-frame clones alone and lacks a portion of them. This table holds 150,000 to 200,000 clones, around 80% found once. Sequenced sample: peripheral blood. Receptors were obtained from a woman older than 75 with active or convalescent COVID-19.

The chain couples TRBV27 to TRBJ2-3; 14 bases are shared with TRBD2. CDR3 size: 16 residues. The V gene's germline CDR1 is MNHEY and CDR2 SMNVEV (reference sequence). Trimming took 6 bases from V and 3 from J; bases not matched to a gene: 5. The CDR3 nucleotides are TGTGCCAGCAGCCTAGGACTAGCGGGGGGAACAGATACGCAGTATTTT. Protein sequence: CASSLGLAGGTDTQYF.

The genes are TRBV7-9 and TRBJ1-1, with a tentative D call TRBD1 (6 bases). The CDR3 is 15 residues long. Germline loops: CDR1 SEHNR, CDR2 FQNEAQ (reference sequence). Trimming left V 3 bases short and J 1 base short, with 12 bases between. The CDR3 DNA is TGTGCCAGCAGCTTCCTCAGGGGCCCGAACACTGAAGCTTTCTTT. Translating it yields CASSFLRGPNTEAFF. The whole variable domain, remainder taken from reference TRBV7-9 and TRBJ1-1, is DTGVSQNPRHKITKRGQNVTFRCDPISEHNRLYWYRQTLGQGPEFLTYFQNEAQLEKSRLLSDRFSAERPKGSFSTLEIQRTEQGDSAMYLCASSFLRGPNTEAFFGQGTRLTVV.

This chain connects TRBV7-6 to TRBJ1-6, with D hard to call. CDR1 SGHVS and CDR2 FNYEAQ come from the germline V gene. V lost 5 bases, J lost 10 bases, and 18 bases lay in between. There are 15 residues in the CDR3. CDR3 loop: CASSTNREKGSPLHF. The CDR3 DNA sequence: TGTGCCAGCAGCACAAACCGGGAAAAAGGGTCACCCCTCCACTTT.

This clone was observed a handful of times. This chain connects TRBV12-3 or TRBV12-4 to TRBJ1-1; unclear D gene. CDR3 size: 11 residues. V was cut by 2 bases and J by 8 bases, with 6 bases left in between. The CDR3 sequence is CASSLSREAFF. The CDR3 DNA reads TGTGCCAGCAGTTTATCCAGGGAAGCTTTCTTT.

In DNA form, the CDR3 reads TGTGCCAGCAGGGCCGGGACTAGCGGGCCTCTCGGGGGGTCCCAGTACTTC. Protein: CASRAGTSGPLGGSQYF. This chain connects TRBV7-2 to TRBJ2-5; 12 positions agree with TRBD2. Unmatched junction bases numbered 17, after V lost 6 bases and J lost 9 bases. The CDR3 consists of 17 residues. Germline V CDR1 and CDR2: SGHTA, FQGNSA.

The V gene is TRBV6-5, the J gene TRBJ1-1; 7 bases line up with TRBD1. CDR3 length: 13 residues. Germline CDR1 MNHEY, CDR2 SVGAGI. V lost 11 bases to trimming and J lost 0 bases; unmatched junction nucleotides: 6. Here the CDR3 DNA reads TGTGCCGGGCTGGACAGGATGAACACTGAAGCTTTCTTT. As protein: CAGLDRMNTEAFF.

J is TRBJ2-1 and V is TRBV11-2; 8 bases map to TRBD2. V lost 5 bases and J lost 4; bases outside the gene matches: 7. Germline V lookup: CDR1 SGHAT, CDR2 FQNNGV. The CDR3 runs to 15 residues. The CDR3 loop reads CASSRVSGAYNEQFF. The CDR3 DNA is TGTGCCAGCAGCCGGGTTAGCGGGGCATACAATGAGCAGTTCTTC.

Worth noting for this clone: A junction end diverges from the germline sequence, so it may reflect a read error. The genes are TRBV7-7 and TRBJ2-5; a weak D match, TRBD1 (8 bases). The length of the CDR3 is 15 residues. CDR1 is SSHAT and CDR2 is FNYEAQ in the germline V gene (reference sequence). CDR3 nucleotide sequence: TGTGCTAGCAGCTTAGATACAGGGGGGGCAGAGACCCAGTACTTC. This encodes CASSLDTGGAETQYF.